One and the same sample provided the 3 T cell receptor beta chains below, sequenced in a study of OX40 agonist ivuxolimab in advanced cancers. This table comes from immunoSEQ multiplex PCR, and its TCRdb copy is limited to in-frame clones, with some not included. The sample lists 70,000 to 85,000 clones, about 93% seen once, with approximately 10% in the top ten. Sequences were derived from CD4+ or CD8+ T cells sorted from blood, sampled in a trial of the OX40 agonist ivuxolimab. These receptors were taken from an adult with an advanced solid tumor such as melanoma, head and neck, liver or kidney cancer.

The chain recombines TRBV4-3 with TRBJ2-1; the match to TRBD1 covers 9 bases. This CDR3 region has 16 residues. Germline CDR1 and CDR2: LGHNA and YSLEER. V dropped 1 base and J dropped 9; count of bases not matched to a gene: 10. The CDR3 is CASSQAGTGTSVEQFF. The CDR3 coding sequence is TGCGCCAGCAGCCAAGCCGGGACAGGGACCTCCGTTGAGCAGTTCTTC.

The chain carries TRBV4-1 and TRBJ2-2; 8 bases are a match to TRBD1. V shed 4 bases, J shed 7 bases, and the junction held 5 bases outside the gene matches. The CDR3 is 14 residues long. CDR1 MGHRA and CDR2 YSYEKL come from the germline V gene. The CDR3 DNA sequence: TGCGCCAGCAGCCTCGGACAGGGAGGCGGGGAGCTGTTTTTT. Its protein product is CASSLGQGGGELFF.

This clone appeared a single time. V gene TRBV5-6 combines with J gene TRBJ2-7; 9 bases fit TRBD1. CDR1 is SGHDT, CDR2 YYEEEE, per germline. The ends lost 1 base at V and 1 base at J; junction bases unmatched: 15. The CDR3 covers 19 residues. This chain's CDR3 is CASSLPHRGTGPGSYEQYF. The CDR3 nucleotides read TGTGCCAGCAGCTTGCCCCATCGGGGGACAGGGCCGGGATCCTACGAGCAGTACTTC.